This TCR beta chain emerged from a study of OX40 agonist ivuxolimab in advanced cancers. This CDR3 is built from 11 residues. Trimming left V 5 bases short and J 5 bases short, with 7 bases between. Germline V gives CDR1 SGHRS, CDR2 YFSETQ. Some clones are missing from TCRdb's copy, which holds only in-frame ones; the method was immunoSEQ multiplex PCR. The profile shows roughly 30,000 clones, roughly 71% of them singletons. This TCR came from an adult with an advanced solid tumor such as melanoma, head and neck, liver or kidney cancer. V gene TRBV5-1 combines with J gene TRBJ1-1; tentatively, D is TRBD1 (5 bases). Here the sequenced sample was CD4+ or CD8+ T cells sorted from blood, taken in a trial of the OX40 agonist ivuxolimab. The CDR3 protein is CASRGETEAFF. DNA for the CDR3: TGCGCCAGCAGGGGGGAAACTGAAGCTTTCTTT.